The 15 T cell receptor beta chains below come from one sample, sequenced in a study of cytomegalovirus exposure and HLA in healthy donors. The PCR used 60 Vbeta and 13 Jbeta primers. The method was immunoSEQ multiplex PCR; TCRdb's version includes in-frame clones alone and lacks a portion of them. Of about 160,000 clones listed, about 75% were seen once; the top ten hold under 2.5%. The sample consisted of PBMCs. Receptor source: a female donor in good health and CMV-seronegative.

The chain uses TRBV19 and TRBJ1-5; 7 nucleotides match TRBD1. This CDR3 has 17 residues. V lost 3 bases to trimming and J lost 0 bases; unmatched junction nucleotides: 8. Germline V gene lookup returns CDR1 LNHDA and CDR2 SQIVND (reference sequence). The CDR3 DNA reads TGTGCCAGTAGTATTCAGGGACAGCCGGGTAGCAATCAGCCCCAGCATTTT. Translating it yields CASSIQGQPGSNQPQHF.

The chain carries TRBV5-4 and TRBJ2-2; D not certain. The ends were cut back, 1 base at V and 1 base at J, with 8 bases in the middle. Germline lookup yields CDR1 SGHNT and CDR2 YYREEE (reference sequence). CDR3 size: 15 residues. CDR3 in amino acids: CASSLRLQNTGELFF. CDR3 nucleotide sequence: TGTGCCAGCAGCTTGAGACTGCAGAACACCGGGGAGCTGTTTTTT.

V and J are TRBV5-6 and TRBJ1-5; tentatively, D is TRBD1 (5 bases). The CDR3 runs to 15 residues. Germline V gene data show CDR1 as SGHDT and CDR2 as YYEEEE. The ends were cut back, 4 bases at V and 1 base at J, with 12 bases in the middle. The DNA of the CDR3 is TGTGCCAGCAGCCGTGACGGGGGGAGCAATCAGCCCCAGCATTTT. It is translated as CASSRDGGSNQPQHF.

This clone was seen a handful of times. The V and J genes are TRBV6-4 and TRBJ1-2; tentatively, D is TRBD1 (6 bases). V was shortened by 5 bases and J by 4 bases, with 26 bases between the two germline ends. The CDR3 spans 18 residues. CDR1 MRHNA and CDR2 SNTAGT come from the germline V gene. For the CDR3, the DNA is TGTGCCAGCAGTCCCCCTGGACAGCTCCCTCAGGGCATCTATGGCTACACCTTC. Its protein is CASSPPGQLPQGIYGYTF.

The CDR3 loop is CASSIGTGYEQFF. Written as DNA, the CDR3 is TGTGCCAGCAGCATAGGGACAGGGTATGAGCAGTTCTTC. The J gene is TRBJ2-1, the V gene TRBV5-4; 9 bases are shared with TRBD1. The CDR3 loop spans 13 amino acids. Unmatched junction bases numbered 4, after V lost 4 bases and J lost 8 bases. Germline V gene sequence: CDR1 SGHNT, CDR2 YYREEE (reference sequence).

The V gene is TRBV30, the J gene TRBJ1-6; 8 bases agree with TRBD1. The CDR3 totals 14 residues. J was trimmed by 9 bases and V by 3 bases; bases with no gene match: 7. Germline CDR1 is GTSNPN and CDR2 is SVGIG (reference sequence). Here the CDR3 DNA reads TGTGCCTGGAGGGCAACAGGGGGAGTTTCACCCCTCCACTTT. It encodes CAWRATGGVSPLHF.

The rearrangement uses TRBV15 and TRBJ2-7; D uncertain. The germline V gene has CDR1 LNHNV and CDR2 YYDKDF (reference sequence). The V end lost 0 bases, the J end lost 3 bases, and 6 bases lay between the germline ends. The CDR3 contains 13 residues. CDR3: CATSRDRFYEQYF. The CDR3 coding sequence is TGTGCCACCAGCAGAGACAGGTTCTACGAGCAGTACTTC.

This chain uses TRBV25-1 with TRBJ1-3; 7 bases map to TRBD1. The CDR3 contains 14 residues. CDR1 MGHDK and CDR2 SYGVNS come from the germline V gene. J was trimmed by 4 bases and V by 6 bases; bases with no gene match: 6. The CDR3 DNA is TGTGCCAGCAGAGAAGGGGGCTCCGGAAACACCATATATTTT. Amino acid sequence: CASREGGSGNTIYF.

In DNA, the CDR3 is TGTGCCAGTAGTACTCGGGGACAGGGGGATTATCAGCCCCAGCATTTT. Its translation: CASSTRGQGDYQPQHF. V is TRBV19 and J is TRBJ1-5, with 11 bases fitting TRBD1. Germline assignment: CDR1 LNHDA and CDR2 SQIVND (reference sequence). V gave up 4 bases and J gave up 5 bases; unmatched junction bases: 7. The CDR3 consists of 16 residues.

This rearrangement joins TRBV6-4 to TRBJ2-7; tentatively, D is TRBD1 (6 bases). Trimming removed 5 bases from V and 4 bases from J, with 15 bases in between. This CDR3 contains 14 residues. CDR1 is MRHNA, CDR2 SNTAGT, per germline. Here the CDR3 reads CASSSQGLVYEQYF. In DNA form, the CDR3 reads TGTGCCAGCAGTTCCCAGGGGTTAGTGTACGAGCAGTACTTC.

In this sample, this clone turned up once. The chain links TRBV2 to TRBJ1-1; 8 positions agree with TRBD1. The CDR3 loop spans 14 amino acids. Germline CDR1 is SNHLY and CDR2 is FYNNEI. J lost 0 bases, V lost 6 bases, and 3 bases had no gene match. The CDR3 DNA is TGTGCCAGCAGGGGGACAGGAATGAACACTGAAGCTTTCTTT. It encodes CASRGTGMNTEAFF.

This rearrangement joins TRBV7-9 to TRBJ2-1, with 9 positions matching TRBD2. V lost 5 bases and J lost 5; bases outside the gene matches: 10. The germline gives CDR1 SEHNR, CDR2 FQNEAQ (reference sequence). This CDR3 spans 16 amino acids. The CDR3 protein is CASSLSLAGSHNEQFF. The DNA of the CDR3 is TGTGCCAGCAGCCTTAGCCTAGCGGGGAGCCACAATGAGCAGTTCTTC.

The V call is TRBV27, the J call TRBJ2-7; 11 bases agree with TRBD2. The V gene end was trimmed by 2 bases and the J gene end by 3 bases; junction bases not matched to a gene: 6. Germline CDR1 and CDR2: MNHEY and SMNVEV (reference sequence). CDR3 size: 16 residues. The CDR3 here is CASSLRLAGGHYEQYF. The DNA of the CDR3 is TGTGCCAGCAGTTTAAGATTAGCGGGAGGGCACTACGAGCAGTACTTC.

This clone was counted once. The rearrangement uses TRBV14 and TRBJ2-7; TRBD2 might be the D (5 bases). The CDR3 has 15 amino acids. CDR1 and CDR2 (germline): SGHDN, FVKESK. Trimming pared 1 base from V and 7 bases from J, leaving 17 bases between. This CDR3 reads CASSQVFSGSGEQYF. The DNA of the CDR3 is TGTGCCAGCAGCCAAGTCTTCTCTGGATCGGGGGAGCAGTACTTC.

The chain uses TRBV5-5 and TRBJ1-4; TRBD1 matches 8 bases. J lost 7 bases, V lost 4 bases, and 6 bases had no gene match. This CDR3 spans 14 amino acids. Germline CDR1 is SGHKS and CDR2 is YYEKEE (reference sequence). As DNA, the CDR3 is TGTGCCAGCAGCCTCCCAGGGGGCGGTGAAAAACTGTTTTTT. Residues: CASSLPGGGEKLFF.